This T cell receptor (beta chain) was profiled in a study of T-cell reconstitution after alpha-beta-depleted transplantation in children. This CDR3 spans 14 amino acids. The V gene's germline CDR1 is DFQATT and CDR2 SNEGSKA (reference sequence). The V gene lost 5 bases and the J gene lost 6 bases, with 16 bases spanning the gap. This clonotype has a count of ten or more. The antigen remains undetermined. The TCRbeta library incorporated unique molecular identifiers. TCRdb fed the PCR reads into MiXCR, producing one record per CDR3 protein. The table has 65,000 to 85,000 distinct CDR3 sequences, roughly a tenth seen once; the top ten hold about 13%. Study-level points and caveats: The study reportedly traced alpha-beta T cells about two months after transplant to several hundred expanded graft clones. Diversity and T-cell counts at one year after transplant derived mostly from new T cells.

The input for sequencing was PBMCs, taken before TCRalphabeta/CD19-depleted stem cell transplant. The TCR originated in a boy younger than 18 with acute myeloid leukemia, due to receive a stem cell transplant. The V call is TRBV20-1, the J call TRBJ2-2; the D is unclear. The CDR3 nucleotides are TGCAGTGCTCGGCTCGTCAGCAAGTCCGGGGAGCTGTTTTTT. Translation gives CSARLVSKSGELFF.